A selection of T cell receptor beta chains follows, all from one sample in a study of OX40 agonist ivuxolimab in advanced cancers. Sequenced by immunoSEQ multiplex PCR; TCRdb stores in-frame clones only, minus some. This sample has tens of thousands of clones, with 85% found just once. The source material was CD4+ or CD8+ T cells sorted from blood, sampled in a trial of the OX40 agonist ivuxolimab. The origin of the receptors is an adult with an advanced solid tumor such as melanoma, head and neck, liver or kidney cancer. The CDR3 runs from the conserved cysteine through the conserved F or W. The D gene is left open where the match is weak. Size is stated for part of the rows, as once, few or many counts, or as a class when the clone is expanded.

CDR3nt,CDR3aa,v_gene,d_gene,j_gene,abundance
TGTGCCAGCAGCCTCAACAACAGGGGGTGGTACTGCGAGCAGTACTTC,CASSLNNRGWYCEQYF,TRBV11-2,TRBD1,TRBJ2-7,-
TGTGCCAGCAGTGAATTGGGCAGGCCCTCCTACAATGAGCAGTTCTTC,CASSELGRPSYNEQFF,TRBV6-1,-,TRBJ2-1,-
TGTGCCAGCAGCTTAGGGACCCAGCCCCAGCATTTT,CASSLGTQPQHF,TRBV7-9,-,TRBJ1-5,few
TGTGCCAGCAGCCCCAACAGGGTCGAGCAGTACTTC,CASSPNRVEQYF,TRBV27,-,TRBJ2-7,-
TGTGCCAGCAGAAAGGCCCCTGAAGCTTTCTTT,CASRKAPEAFF,TRBV6-1,-,TRBJ1-1,-
TGTGCCAGCAGCCAGACGACAGGGTACAATGAGCAGTTCTTC,CASSQTTGYNEQFF,TRBV7-9,TRBD1,TRBJ2-1,-
TGTGCCATCAGTGACACGGGGCCCCAGCATTTT,CAISDTGPQHF,TRBV10-3,-,TRBJ1-5,few
TGTGCCACCAGCAGAGGATTGATGCGGGACTTTACCAATGAAAAACTGTTTTTT,CATSRGLMRDFTNEKLFF,TRBV15,-,TRBJ1-4,-
TGCGCCAGCAGCTTGGAGGGGGGATTGAACACTGAAGCTTTCTTT,CASSLEGGLNTEAFF,TRBV5-1,-,TRBJ1-1,once
TGTGCCAGCAGTTATAACAGAGGGCCTGGGGGCTACACCTTC,CASSYNRGPGGYTF,TRBV27,-,TRBJ1-2,-
TGTGCCAGCGGCTGGGACAGTTCGGCCTATAATTCACCCCTCCACTTT,CASGWDSSAYNSPLHF,TRBV27,TRBD1,TRBJ1-6,-
TGTGCCAGCAGCCCTGACCCTTACGAGCAGTACTTC,CASSPDPYEQYF,TRBV11-1,-,TRBJ2-7,-